The sequence of this TCR beta chain was determined in a study of OX40 agonist ivuxolimab in advanced cancers. Trimming shortened V by 5 bases and J by 1 base, and 11 bases separated the two germline ends. Germline assignment: CDR1 SGHAT and CDR2 FQNNGV. This CDR3 is built from 14 residues. Measured with immunoSEQ multiplex PCR; TCRdb has only the in-frame clones, and not every one. The sample has about 82,000 clones; about 88% are singletons. V and J are TRBV11-2 and TRBJ1-1; tentatively, D is TRBD1 (6 bases). The sequence came from an adult with an advanced solid tumor such as melanoma, head and neck, liver or kidney cancer. The input for sequencing was CD4+ or CD8+ T cells sorted from blood, taken in a trial of the OX40 agonist ivuxolimab. CDR3 in amino acids: CASSPQGGNTEAFF. DNA of the CDR3: TGTGCCAGCAGCCCCCAAGGGGGGAACACTGAAGCTTTCTTT.